This T cell receptor (beta chain) was documented in a study of OX40 agonist ivuxolimab in advanced cancers. About the research overall: Hepatocellular carcinoma, melanoma, renal cell or head and neck cancer affected the dose-escalation patients. Whole-study results and caveats: CD8+ T cells showed, on average, more clonal expansion than CD4+ cells. Low normalized T-cell clonal expansion was additionally recorded for some nonresponders.

Only in-frame clones appear in the TCRdb table, and some are missing; sequencing was by immunoSEQ multiplex PCR. The profile shows roughly 35,000 clones, around 87% of them singletons. To note about this clone: The antigen is not known.

V gave up 2 bases and J gave up 2 bases, with 6 bases separating them. Looked up from germline, CDR1 is KGHSH and CDR2 is LQKENI. The CDR3 consists of 13 residues. This chain uses TRBV18 with TRBJ2-5; no firm D call. The sequences come from CD4+ or CD8+ T cells sorted from blood, collected in a trial of the OX40 agonist ivuxolimab. The sequence was collected from an adult with an advanced solid tumor such as melanoma, head and neck, liver or kidney cancer. The CDR3 here is CASSPRRQETQYF. Here the CDR3 DNA reads TGTGCCAGCTCACCAAGGAGACAAGAGACCCAGTACTTC. The full variable domain, completed using reference TRBV18 and TRBJ2-5, is NAGVMQNPRHLVRRRGQEARLRCSPMKGHSHVYWYRQLPEEGLKFMVYLQKENIIDESGMPKERFSAEFPKEGPSILRIQQVVRGDSAAYFCASSPRRQETQYFGPGTRLLVL.